This TCR beta chain was profiled in a study of blood T cell repertoires in COVID-19 (dated by TCRdb to 2020 to 2022). About the full investigation: Collaborator samples came from the United States, Italy and Spain and covered acute and convalescent phases of COVID-19. The material from the prospective study consisted of cDNA or gDNA derived from T cells, B-cell-depleted T cells, or PBMCs. Subjects who had been exposed to COVID-19, were actively infected with it, or had recovered from it provided the deeply sampled blood TCRbeta repertoires that made up the dataset. The repertoires were released in a freely available public database intended as a resource for research on the immune response to SARS-CoV-2. The samples were drawn from two sources: the first 160 participants of the ongoing ImmuneRACE study, and about 1,300 subjects contributed by 6 global collaborators. Sample metadata almost always included a de-identified subject ID, COVID-19 status, age in years and sex. Where available, HLA class I and class II types were taken from metadata supplied by the sample provider and were not determined by assay-based typing.

Participants in the prospective study were aged roughly 18 to 95 years, lived in 20 to 30 United States geographic areas, and enrolled through a virtual design. To assign participants to cohorts, the prospective study relied on clinical history that participants themselves reported in a screening survey and a study questionnaire. A participant counted as exposed if, within 2 weeks of entering the study, that participant had been in contact with someone who had a PCR-confirmed or clinician-diagnosed COVID-19 case. Mobile phlebotomists in the prospective study collected whole blood, serum and a nasopharyngeal or oropharyngeal swab from every participant. Additional blood draws and questionnaires over a 2-month period could optionally be provided by prospective study participants. Prospective study blood samples were shipped either frozen or at room temperature before DNA extraction. The germline V gene (reference sequence) supplies CDR1 LGHDT and CDR2 YNNKEL. The V and J ends are trimmed by 8 bases and 7 bases, leaving 12 bases between them. Spanning cysteine to phenylalanine, the CDR3 consists of 12 amino acids. Of all the DNA, just the CDR3 is kept, 36 bases in frame from base 1.

The immunoSEQ Assay, a bias-controlled multiplex PCR, was used to amplify TCRbeta CDR3 regions from genomic DNA. As for how the authors treated the data: The number of nucleated cells in each sample was estimated from the amplification of reference gene primers within the assay. Sequence reads were collapsed and filtered to measure the absolute abundance of every unique TCRbeta CDR3 rearrangement. For each sample, productive Simpson clonality was calculated as the square root of Simpson's diversity index across productive rearrangements. Not all clones reach the TCRdb copy of this immuneACCESS table, which keeps in-frame sequences only. Checked studies attribute under half of the gap to unresolved V genes and leave the rest unexplained. V and J calls and clone size come straight from that table; D and trimming were deduced from the DNA. This sample comprises 150,000 to 200,000 clones, 75% to 90% of them detected only once. The top ten clones comprise approximately 5.3% of the sample.

General findings and caveats noted by the study authors: The quantity of clinical and demographic metadata differed by source and by participant and was supplied without curation.

As to this clone: Its target antigen remains unknown. The sample holds no much larger clone one base away, and base qualities are not on file.

Material: PBMCs or T cells enriched from blood (not recorded which). The rearrangement joined TRBV3-1 (or the pseudogene TRBV3-2) to TRBJ2-1, and possibly TRBD2, on 7 matching bases. This receptor was taken from a man aged 65-85 years who had been exposed to COVID-19. The CDR3 region reads CASEGGGNEQFF. The sequenced DNA: TGTGCCAGCGAAGGGGGGGGAAATGAGCAGTTCTTC.